Below are 11 T cell receptor beta chains sequenced from a single sample in a study of identical twins. TCRdb re-derived calls from the 5' RACE reads in MiXCR, one entry per CDR3 protein. Of about 1.7 million distinct CDR3 sequences listed, around a third were seen once; the top ten hold about 0.25%. The specimen was cord blood. These receptors came from a newborn girl in good health.

This clonotype was seen repeatedly, ten times or more. The DNA for the CDR3 is TGCGCCAGCAGCTTGGGACAGGTCTACAATGAGCAGTTCTTC. Translated, it gives CASSLGQVYNEQFF. This chain links TRBV5-1 with TRBJ2-1, with D maybe TRBD1 (6 bases). From germline, CDR1 is SGHRS and CDR2 YFSETQ. Deletions cut 0 bases from V and 3 bases from J, with 7 bases between. CDR3 length equals 14 residues.

The chain joins TRBV19 to TRBJ2-7; a possible D gene is TRBD1 (6 bases). The J call is doubtful: the DNA matches TRBJ2-5 better. There are 14 residues in the CDR3. Looked up from germline, CDR1 is LNHDA and CDR2 is SQIVND (reference sequence). DNA for the CDR3: TGTGCCGCCGCCATACCGGGACACGGGGAGACCCAGTACTTC. The encoded protein is CAAAIPGHGETQYF.

The chain carries TRBV20-1 and TRBJ2-3; TRBD2 is a possible D gene (6 bases). CDR3 length: 14 amino acids. Germline V gene data show CDR1 as DFQATT and CDR2 as SNEGSKA (reference sequence). Trimming shortened V by 5 bases and J by 6 bases, and 18 bases separated the two germline ends. DNA for the CDR3: TGCAGTGCTGCCCGGGGAGCGGGTAGGGATACGCAGTATTTT. Residues: CSAARGAGRDTQYF.

V is TRBV29-1 and J is TRBJ2-7, with D possibly matching TRBD2 (7 bases). The CDR3 contains 14 residues. Germline V gene sequence: CDR1 SQVTM, CDR2 ANQGSEA. V dropped 7 bases and J dropped 0 bases, with 16 bases sitting between them. The CDR3 DNA reads TGCAGCGCCGGGGGGCAGGGGTCCTCCTACGAGCAGTACTTC. Translated: CSAGGQGSSYEQYF.

The rearrangement links TRBV20-1 to TRBJ2-7, with 11 nucleotides matching TRBD1. Germline loops: CDR1 DFQATT, CDR2 SNEGSKA (reference sequence). The CDR3 contains 13 residues. The junction had 13 bases not matched to a gene; V was cut back by 6 bases and J by 12 bases. In DNA, the CDR3 is TGCAGTGCCGGGACAGGGGGTAGGAAGACCCGGTACTTC. Protein: CSAGTGGRKTRYF.

The rearrangement uses TRBV20-1 and TRBJ1-6; maybe TRBD1 (5 bases). The CDR3 covers 16 residues. Per germline, CDR1 DFQATT and CDR2 SNEGSKA (reference sequence). Trimming took off 6 bases at V and 0 bases at J, with 15 bases between the two ends. The CDR3 loop is CSARPRDSSYNSPLHF. The CDR3 DNA reads as TGCAGTGCCCGACCCCGTGACAGCTCCTATAATTCACCCCTCCACTTT.

Only a few counts were recorded for this clonotype. This sequence joins TRBV7-2 and TRBJ2-5; 9 nucleotides line up with TRBD2. Germline-derived CDR1 and CDR2 are SGHTA and FQGNSA. V shed 5 bases and J 1 base; nucleotides not matched to a gene: 5. This CDR3 is built from 15 residues. The CDR3 nucleotides read TGTGCCAGCAGCCGAAGCGGGGGGACCCAAGAGACCCAGTACTTC. It is translated as CASSRSGGTQETQYF.

This clonotype was counted only a few times. The chain uses TRBV20-1 and TRBJ2-3; D may correspond to TRBD1 or TRBD2 (5 bases each). Trimming removed 3 bases at V and 2 bases at J, with 15 bases between. Looked up from germline, CDR1 is DFQATT and CDR2 is SNEGSKA (reference sequence). The CDR3 loop spans 15 amino acids. The CDR3: CSASLRDPPTDTQYF. The CDR3 DNA follows: TGCAGTGCTAGCCTCCGGGACCCTCCCACAGATACGCAGTATTTT.

The chain is built from TRBV2 and TRBJ2-2; 9 bases match TRBD1. Per the germline V gene, CDR1 is SNHLY and CDR2 is FYNNEI. With V trimmed by 6 bases and J by 1 base, 6 bases remained unmatched. CDR3 length: 16 residues. This CDR3 is CASRVWTGENTGELFF. The CDR3 nucleotides are TGTGCCAGCAGGGTTTGGACAGGGGAGAACACCGGGGAGCTGTTTTTT.

In this sample, this clonotype turned up many times. An end of the junction does not agree with germline; a read error may underlie this. The chain couples TRBV5-1 to TRBJ1-2; no clear D gene. The length of the CDR3 is 12 residues. From germline, CDR1 is SGHRS and CDR2 YFSETQ. CDR3 amino acids: CASSPANYGYTF. The CDR3, as DNA: TGTGCCAGCAGCCCAGCTAACTATGGCTACACCTTC.

This clonotype was observed a handful of times. V usage is TRBV7-9 and J usage is TRBJ1-2, with D tentatively TRBD1 (5 bases). Between the trimmed V and J ends, which lost 7 bases and 5 bases, there was a span of 11 bases. The CDR3 sequence is 12 residues long. Germline values: CDR1 SEHNR, CDR2 FQNEAQ (reference sequence). CDR3 region: CASTGTKYGYTF. In DNA, the CDR3 is TGTGCCAGCACAGGGACCAAGTATGGCTACACCTTC. The full variable domain, rest sourced from reference TRBV7-9 and TRBJ1-2, is DTGVSQNPRHKITKRGQNVTFRCDPISEHNRLYWYRQTLGQGPEFLTYFQNEAQLEKSRLLSDRFSAERPKGSFSTLEIQRTEQGDSAMYLCASTGTKYGYTFGSGTRLTVV.